These 15 T cell receptor beta chains were all obtained from the same sample, sequenced in a study of T cells expressing NK-cell markers. Using the 5' RACE reads, TCRdb records one entry per CDR3 protein without DNA. The sample has tens of thousands of distinct CDR3 sequences; the top ten hold less than 65%. The sample comprised blood T cells: a sorted CD56 or NKG2C T cell subset, CD4+ or CD8+ T cells, or bulk PBMC T cells (not recorded which). All receptors come from a woman aged 18-70 years in good health.

The chain carries TRBV9 and TRBJ2-5; TCRdb reports TRBD1, a call that lacks DNA to check it against. Germline V lookup: CDR1 SGDLS, CDR2 YYNGEE. The CDR3 runs to 15 residues. The CDR3: CASSVALEGGETQYF.

This chain uses TRBV19 with TRBJ2-1; there is no DNA to check the TCRdb D call of TRBD2. The CDR3 runs to 16 residues. CDR1 is LNHDA and CDR2 is SQIVND in the germline V gene (reference sequence). The CDR3: CASSIGGGILYNEQFF.

The gene calls are TRBV10-3 and TRBJ1-2. This CDR3 has 16 residues. Germline CDR1 is ENHRY and CDR2 is SYGVKD. The CDR3 sequence: CATSEEQPRDNYGYTF.

The genes are TRBV5-5 and TRBJ1-4; lacking DNA, the TRBD1 call made by TCRdb goes unchecked. Germline CDR1 SGHKS, CDR2 YYEKEE (reference sequence). The CDR3 has 17 residues. The CDR3 protein is CASSLGTREQRSEKLFF.

The V call is TRBV5-4, the J call TRBJ2-6; the D call of TRBD2 rests on TCRdb alone, since no DNA is present to check it. This CDR3 has 19 amino acids. The germline V gene has CDR1 SGHNT and CDR2 YYREEE (reference sequence). CDR3 residues: CASSLFPAGGAGGANVLTF.

The chain combines TRBV5-1 with TRBJ1-5; TCRdb's assignment of TRBD1 cannot be checked, as there is no DNA. The CDR3 totals 15 residues. CDR1 is SGHRS, CDR2 YFSETQ, per germline. CDR3 sequence: CASSSGRGSNQPQHF.

CDR3: CSARKAGGSGANVLTF. V is TRBV20-1 and J is TRBJ2-6; TCRdb reports TRBD2, a call that lacks DNA to check it against. CDR1 DFQATT and CDR2 SNEGSKA come from the germline V gene (reference sequence). This CDR3 has 16 amino acids.

The chain joins TRBV29-1 to TRBJ2-2. The CDR3 runs 12 residues. From germline, CDR1 is SQVTM and CDR2 ANQGSEA. The CDR3 spells CSVALPTGELFF.

This clonotype is identified as medium-sized (0.01 to 0.1%) from frequency. V gene TRBV28 combines with J gene TRBJ2-1; TCRdb selects TRBD1, and the lack of DNA leaves this call unchecked. The CDR3 spans 15 residues. Per germline, CDR1 MDHEN and CDR2 SYDVKM. CDR3 amino acids: CASTRPRGGINEQFF.

The chain is built from TRBV7-3 and TRBJ2-1; TCRdb's D gene call, TRBD1, goes unchecked for lack of DNA. The CDR3 runs to 16 residues. Per the germline V gene, CDR1 is SGHTA and CDR2 is FQGTGA. The CDR3 is CASSYTGESSYNEQFF.

This rearrangement joins TRBV14 to TRBJ2-3; TCRdb's D call, TRBD1, is unchecked because there is no DNA. Germline lookup yields CDR1 SGHDN and CDR2 FVKESK. The CDR3 runs to 13 residues. The CDR3 here is CASSPLEADTQYF.

The rearrangement uses TRBV25-1 and TRBJ2-4; TCRdb gives TRBD1 as the D gene, but with no DNA this cannot be confirmed. This CDR3 region has 17 residues. Germline loops: CDR1 MGHDK, CDR2 SYGVNS. The CDR3: CASSDLAQGVIRNIQYF.

This CDR3 reads CASKVQGGEYNEQFF. The rearrangement links TRBV19 to TRBJ2-1; the D call from TCRdb, TRBD2, cannot be confirmed without DNA. In germline, CDR1 is LNHDA, CDR2 SQIVND (reference sequence). This CDR3 spans 15 amino acids.

V gene TRBV7-2 combines with J gene TRBJ1-5; TCRdb reports TRBD1, a call that lacks DNA to check it against. The CDR3 has 15 residues. CDR1 SGHTA and CDR2 FQGNSA come from the germline V gene. CDR3 region: CASSLGVGGSQPQHF.

The V and J genes are TRBV5-1 and TRBJ2-5; TCRdb gives TRBD1 as the D gene, but with no DNA this cannot be confirmed. The V gene's germline CDR1 is SGHRS and CDR2 YFSETQ. The CDR3 extends over 14 amino acids. CDR3 in amino acids: CASSLDRVEETQYF.